Following are 29 T cell receptor beta chains from one sample sequenced in a study of cytomegalovirus exposure and HLA in healthy donors. The PCR used 60 Vbeta and 13 Jbeta primers. Sequencing used immunoSEQ multiplex PCR; TCRdb keeps in-frame clones, though not all of them. The sample shows about 200,000 clones, around 81% of them seen only once. Sample: PBMCs. The receptor set was obtained from a man in his late teens or twenties in good health and CMV-seronegative.

The chain links TRBV6-5 to TRBJ2-5; TRBD2 aligns across 13 bases. In germline, CDR1 is MNHEY, CDR2 SVGAGI. The J segment lost 5 bases and the V segment lost 5 bases, leaving 5 bases of the junction unmatched. The CDR3 has 15 amino acids. The chain's CDR3 is CASSTSGGARETQYF. DNA of the CDR3: TGTGCCAGCAGTACTAGCGGGGGGGCTCGCGAGACCCAGTACTTC.

The rearrangement links TRBV19 to TRBJ1-6; no reliable D call. The V end was cut by 1 base, the J end by 7 bases, with 14 bases between. From germline, CDR1 is LNHDA and CDR2 SQIVND (reference sequence). This CDR3 comprises 16 residues. As DNA, the CDR3 is TGTGCCAGTAGTATAGGAGTGAGGCCAACAAATTCACCCCTCCACTTT. This encodes CASSIGVRPTNSPLHF.

The chain is built from TRBV9 and TRBJ2-3; no clear D gene. The V end was cut by 0 bases, the J end by 2 bases, with 10 bases between. The CDR3 contains 15 residues. CDR1 SGDLS and CDR2 YYNGEE come from the germline V gene. The chain's CDR3 is CASSVVEVFTDTQYF. The CDR3 nucleotides are TGTGCCAGCAGCGTAGTAGAGGTTTTCACAGATACGCAGTATTTT. Full variable domain (remainder filled in from reference TRBV9 and TRBJ2-3): DSGVTQTPKHLITATGQRVTLRCSPRSGDLSVYWYQQSLDQGLQFLIQYYNGEERAKGNILERFSAQQFPDLHSELNLSSLELGDSALYFCASSVVEVFTDTQYFGPGTRLTVL.

The rearrangement links TRBV27 to TRBJ2-7; 12 bases agree with TRBD2. CDR1 and CDR2 (germline): MNHEY, SMNVEV (reference sequence). V lost 3 bases, J lost 2 bases, and 8 bases stayed unmatched. The CDR3 is 17 residues long. The CDR3 DNA is TGTGCCAGCAGTTTTTCACTAGCGGGAGGCTCTGCCTACGAGCAGTACTTC. Protein product: CASSFSLAGGSAYEQYF.

The genes are TRBV10-1 and TRBJ2-7; D might be TRBD2 (5 bases). This CDR3 comprises 13 residues. The V gene's germline CDR1 is WNHNN and CDR2 SYGVQD (reference sequence). The V and J ends lost 10 bases and 0 bases respectively, with 13 bases between them. CDR3 nucleotides: TGCGCCACCAAACTGGGGAGCTCCTACGAGCAGTACTTC. This encodes CATKLGSSYEQYF.

The V gene is TRBV2, the J gene TRBJ2-3; a weak D match, TRBD2 (5 bases). CDR1 is SNHLY, CDR2 FYNNEI, per germline. Deletions cut 6 bases from V and 2 bases from J, with 12 bases between. This CDR3 region has 14 residues. The CDR3 coding sequence is TGTGCCAGCAGCCTTCCGGGGTCCACAGATACGCAGTATTTT. Its protein product is CASSLPGSTDTQYF.

CDR3 sequence: CATSRDGSAGIYGYTF. As DNA, the CDR3 is TGTGCCACCAGCAGAGATGGTTCGGCGGGTATCTATGGCTACACCTTC. This chain uses TRBV15 with TRBJ1-2; no reliable D call. V lost 0 bases to trimming and J lost 4 bases, with 15 bases between them. This CDR3 has 16 amino acids. Germline values: CDR1 LNHNV, CDR2 YYDKDF (reference sequence).

This clone was counted a single time. This sequence joins TRBV4-3 and TRBJ1-2, with no clear D. Trimming cost V 0 bases and J 8 bases, with 16 bases left between them. Germline assignment: CDR1 LGHNA and CDR2 YSLEER. The CDR3 spans 15 residues. The CDR3 reads CASSQDSRWFGGYTF. As DNA, the CDR3 is TGCGCCAGCAGCCAAGATTCCCGGTGGTTCGGGGGCTACACCTTC.

The gene calls are TRBV7-8 and TRBJ2-7, with 7 bases that match TRBD2. Germline CDR1 reads SGHVS; CDR2 reads FQNEAQ. The CDR3 is made up of 15 amino acids. V lost 3 bases to trimming and J lost 5 bases; unmatched junction nucleotides: 10. The CDR3 reads CASSFGDYGFDEQYF. CDR3 nucleotides: TGTGCCAGCAGCTTTGGGGACTACGGTTTTGACGAGCAGTACTTC.

This clone came up a few times. This chain uses TRBV7-2 with TRBJ2-3; D is unresolved. Trimming took 0 bases from V and 5 from J, leaving 9 bases between them. This CDR3 is 14 amino acids long. Looked up from germline, CDR1 is SGHTA and CDR2 is FQGNSA. CDR3 sequence: CASSLAAPRDTQYF. The CDR3 DNA reads TGTGCCAGCAGCTTAGCGGCCCCCAGAGATACGCAGTATTTT.

V and J are TRBV9 and TRBJ2-1; 9 bases line up with TRBD2. The V gene end was trimmed by 1 base and the J gene end by 4 bases; junction bases not matched to a gene: 9. This CDR3 spans 17 amino acids. Germline CDR1 and CDR2: SGDLS and YYNGEE. The CDR3 coding sequence is TGTGCCAGCAGCGTATCTGCGGGAGGGATAGGTTACAATGAGCAGTTCTTC. Translated: CASSVSAGGIGYNEQFF.

This clone showed up just a few times. This sequence joins TRBV7-2 and TRBJ1-6, with TRBD1 identical over 8 bases. The CDR3 contains 15 residues. V was clipped by 3 bases and J by 7 bases; unmatched bases: 5. Germline-derived CDR1 and CDR2 are SGHTA and FQGNSA. DNA of the CDR3: TGTGCCAGCAGCTTGGACAGGGTAGAGAATTCACCCCTCCACTTT. Encoded protein: CASSLDRVENSPLHF.

This clone has more than one count but fewer than ten. The chain carries TRBV10-3 and TRBJ2-1; the match to TRBD2 covers 10 bases. Germline V gene lookup returns CDR1 ENHRY and CDR2 SYGVKD. The CDR3 totals 14 residues. The V and J ends lost 10 bases and 1 base, in that order; junction bases with no gene match: 4. In nucleotides, the CDR3 is TGTGCCACATTAGCGGGAGGTTCCTACAATGAGCAGTTCTTC. This gives the protein CATLAGGSYNEQFF.

This chain uses TRBV10-3 with TRBJ1-2; no reliable D call. The germline V gene has CDR1 ENHRY and CDR2 SYGVKD. This CDR3 is 15 amino acids long. V was pared by 4 bases and J by 3 bases, with 15 bases between. CDR3 nucleotides: TGTGCCATCAGTGGATCAACGGAGGCATACTATGGCTACACCTTC. As protein: CAISGSTEAYYGYTF.

V usage is TRBV6-1 and J usage is TRBJ2-5; D is ambiguous. The CDR3 totals 12 residues. The V and J ends lost 5 bases and 4 bases respectively, with 8 bases between them. Per germline, CDR1 MNHNS and CDR2 SASEGT. The chain's CDR3 is CASSTLRETQYF. DNA of the CDR3: TGTGCCAGCAGTACCCTCAGAGAGACCCAGTACTTC.

This rearrangement joins TRBV5-4 to TRBJ2-1, with 8 bases that match TRBD2. The V segment lost 4 bases and the J segment 6 bases; nucleotides outside the gene matches: 18. Germline CDR1 reads SGHNT; CDR2 reads YYREEE (reference sequence). CDR3 length: 18 residues. CDR3 bases: TGTGCCAGCAGCCCCGAGGTCCTGACTAGCGAGTTGGGCAATGAGCAGTTCTTC. Protein product: CASSPEVLTSELGNEQFF. Combining the CDR3 with reference TRBV5-4 and TRBJ2-1 gives the whole variable domain ETGVTQSPTHLIKTRGQQVTLRCSSQSGHNTVSWYQQALGQGPQFIFQYYREEENGRGNFPPRFSGLQFPNYSSELNVNALELDDSALYLCASSPEVLTSELGNEQFFGPGTRLTVL.

J is TRBJ2-5 and V is TRBV27, with D maybe TRBD2 (6 bases). The CDR3 is made up of 13 amino acids. Germline V gene data show CDR1 as MNHEY and CDR2 as SMNVEV (reference sequence). Trimming cost V 7 bases and J 4 bases, with 13 bases left between them. The DNA of the CDR3 is TGTGCCAGCACCCGGGTGGGGGGAGAGACCCAGTACTTC. This encodes CASTRVGGETQYF.

The chain links TRBV5-1 to TRBJ2-2; 8 nucleotides align to TRBD2. Germline trimming cut 7 bases from V and 6 bases from J; bases unmatched to any gene: 2. The germline V gene encodes CDR1 SGHRS and CDR2 YFSETQ. The CDR3 extends over 12 amino acids. CDR3 bases: TGCGCCAGCCGGGAGGGGTCCGGGGAGCTGTTTTTT. As protein: CASREGSGELFF.

This clone was counted a single time. V is TRBV5-5 and J is TRBJ2-1; D is unresolved. V was clipped by 3 bases and J by 0 bases, with 10 bases between them. Germline assignment: CDR1 SGHKS and CDR2 YYEKEE (reference sequence). This CDR3 has 15 residues. The CDR3 sequence is CASSSSPSSYNEQFF. CDR3 coding DNA: TGTGCCAGCAGCTCGTCACCCAGCTCCTACAATGAGCAGTTCTTC.

Here the CDR3 reads CASSPTPAAETQYF. Here the CDR3 DNA reads TGTGCCAGCAGCCCGACTCCCGCCGCGGAGACCCAGTACTTC. The chain recombines TRBV7-2 with TRBJ2-5; D is unresolved. Between the trimmed V and J ends, which lost 5 bases and 5 bases, there was a span of 15 bases. Germline assignment: CDR1 SGHTA and CDR2 FQGNSA. There are 14 residues in the CDR3.

The CDR3 DNA reads TGTGCCACCAGCAGAGACGGAGACATCTTCGCGGGCTATGGCTACACCTTC. It specifies CATSRDGDIFAGYGYTF. The chain employs TRBV15 and TRBJ1-2, with D unclear. The CDR3 consists of 17 residues. V gave up 0 bases and J gave up 4 bases, with 18 bases separating them. The germline V gene has CDR1 LNHNV and CDR2 YYDKDF (reference sequence). Based on the CDR3 plus reference TRBV15 and TRBJ1-2, the full variable domain is DAMVIQNPRYQVTQFGKPVTLSCSQTLNHNVMYWYQQKSSQAPKLLFHYYDKDFNNEADTPDNFQSRRPNTSFCFLDIRSPGLGDTAMYLCATSRDGDIFAGYGYTFGSGTRLTVV.

The chain links TRBV14 to TRBJ2-7, with TRBD2 identical over 11 bases. This CDR3 is built from 16 residues. The germline CDR1 and CDR2 sequences are SGHDN and FVKESK. After removal of 3 bases from V and 3 bases from J, the junction contained 7 bases not matched to a gene. CDR3 amino acids: CASSQASGRFYYEQYF. CDR3 DNA sequence: TGTGCCAGCAGCCAGGCTAGCGGGAGGTTTTACTACGAGCAGTACTTC.

This chain joins TRBV5-6 and TRBJ1-4; TRBD1 matches at 11 bases. Germline lookup yields CDR1 SGHDT and CDR2 YYEEEE. The V and J ends lost 3 bases and 1 base, in that order; junction bases with no gene match: 5. The CDR3 consists of 17 residues. The CDR3 DNA reads TGTGCCAGCAGCTCCGGGGACAGGGGGAAAACTAATGAAAAACTGTTTTTT. Protein: CASSSGDRGKTNEKLFF.

The chain combines TRBV4-2 with TRBJ2-7, with 9 bases that match TRBD2. V dropped 2 bases and J dropped 3; count of bases not matched to a gene: 8. CDR3 length: 16 amino acids. Looked up from germline, CDR1 is LGHNA and CDR2 is YNFKEQ. CDR3 DNA: TGTGCCAGCAGCCAACCCAAGCTAGCGGGACTCTACGAGCAGTACTTC. Its translation: CASSQPKLAGLYEQYF.

This chain uses TRBV4-2 with TRBJ2-7; TRBD2 matches 9 bases. The CDR3 is 18 residues long. CDR1 is LGHNA, CDR2 YNFKEQ, per germline. J was trimmed by 0 bases and V by 4 bases; bases with no gene match: 13. In nucleotides, the CDR3 is TGTGCCAGCAGCCGCCGACTAGCGGAACTTGGGAGCTCCTACGAGCAGTACTTC. Translation: CASSRRLAELGSSYEQYF.

The chain joins TRBV27 to TRBJ2-3; no clear D gene. This CDR3 comprises 15 residues. The germline gives CDR1 MNHEY, CDR2 SMNVEV (reference sequence). V was clipped by 5 bases and J by 0 bases, with 12 bases between them. The CDR3 nucleotides read TGTGCCAGCAGTCCTACCCCGGGTAGCACAGATACGCAGTATTTT. Encoded protein: CASSPTPGSTDTQYF.

V and J are TRBV11-2 and TRBJ2-1, with D perhaps matching TRBD2 (5 bases). Germline CDR1 and CDR2: SGHAT and FQNNGV. The CDR3 has 17 amino acids. The ends were cut back, 6 bases at V and 4 bases at J, with 22 bases in the middle. The CDR3 nucleotides are TGTGCCAGCAGGCCCGAACATAATATGAGGGCATACAATGAGCAGTTCTTC. Its translation: CASRPEHNMRAYNEQFF.

J is TRBJ2-1 and V is TRBV29-1; tentative D call: TRBD1 (5 bases). V was clipped by 6 bases and J by 8 bases, with 17 bases between them. Germline CDR1 is SQVTM and CDR2 is ANQGSEA. The CDR3 is made up of 13 amino acids. CDR3 sequence reads: CSVYPPDSYEQFF. The DNA of the CDR3 is TGCAGCGTCTACCCCCCCGACAGCTATGAGCAGTTCTTC.

This sequence joins TRBV19 and TRBJ1-1; possible D gene TRBD1, 6 bases. Trimming left V 8 bases short and J 4 bases short, with 23 bases between. Germline assignment: CDR1 LNHDA and CDR2 SQIVND (reference sequence). The CDR3 runs 16 residues. The CDR3 here is CASLRQGHLRGTEAFF. DNA of the CDR3: TGTGCCAGTCTAAGGCAGGGGCATCTGAGGGGCACTGAAGCTTTCTTT.